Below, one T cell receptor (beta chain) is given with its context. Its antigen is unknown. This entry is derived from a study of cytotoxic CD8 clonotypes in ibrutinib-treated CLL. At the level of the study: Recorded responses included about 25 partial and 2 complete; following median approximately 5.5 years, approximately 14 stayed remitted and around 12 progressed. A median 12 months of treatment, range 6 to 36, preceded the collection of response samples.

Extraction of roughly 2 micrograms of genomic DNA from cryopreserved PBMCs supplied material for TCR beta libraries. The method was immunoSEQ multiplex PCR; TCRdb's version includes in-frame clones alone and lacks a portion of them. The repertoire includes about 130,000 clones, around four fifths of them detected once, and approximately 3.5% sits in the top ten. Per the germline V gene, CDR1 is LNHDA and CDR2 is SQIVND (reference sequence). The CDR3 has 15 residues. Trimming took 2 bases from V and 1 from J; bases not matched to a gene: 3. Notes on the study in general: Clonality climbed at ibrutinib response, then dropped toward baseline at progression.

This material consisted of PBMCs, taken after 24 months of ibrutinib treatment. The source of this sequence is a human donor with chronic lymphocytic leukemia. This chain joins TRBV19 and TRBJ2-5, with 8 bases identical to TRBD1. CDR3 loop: CASSIQGALQETQYF. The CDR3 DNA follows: TGTGCCAGTAGTATACAGGGGGCCCTCCAAGAGACCCAGTACTTC.